This T cell receptor beta chain appears in the sequencing data of a study of T cell responses to AZD1222 COVID-19 vaccine. The overall study: The analysis combined second doses at about 4 or about 12 weeks. Findings of the study overall: Clonal diversity may have been underestimated, and the donors were mostly white British, with more females than males. CD4 TCRs linked to vaccination spanned spike, dominating at 160-218 and 743-854. No day 14 peak samples; only post-peak repertoires were characterized.

Generated by immunoSEQ multiplex PCR, the TCRdb table keeps only in-frame clones and is missing some. The sample contains about 130,000 clones, roughly 89% of which appear only once. In the case of this clone: Its cognate antigen is unknown.

This sample comprised peripheral blood, obtained on day 0 of AZD1222 vaccination. The origin of this receptor is an adult in good health.

DNA for the CDR3: TGTGCCAGCAGATCTGCAGGGGGCGCAGGGACTGAAGCTTTCTTT. It codes for CASRSAGGAGTEAFF. J is TRBJ1-1 and V is TRBV5-4; 8 positions agree with TRBD1. The CDR3 loop spans 15 amino acids. J gave up 5 bases and V 5 bases, and 11 bases lay outside the gene matches. Germline assignment: CDR1 SGHNT and CDR2 YYREEE (reference sequence).